This entry concerns a single T cell receptor (beta chain). The antigen is undetermined. Generated by immunoSEQ multiplex PCR, the TCRdb table keeps only in-frame clones and is missing some. This sample yields tens of thousands of clones, of which roughly 92% are seen a single time; about 6.9% belongs to the top ten. This sample was taken from a study of graft-versus-host responses after intestinal transplantation. General study points: Peak circulating GvH clone levels were associated with early post-transplant HvG declines.

The CDR3 is 14 residues long. V gave up 4 bases and J gave up 0 bases, with 10 bases separating them. The germline V gene encodes CDR1 MDHEN and CDR2 SYDVKM. Source: bone marrow, taken 700 to 850 days after intestinal transplantation. V and J are TRBV28 and TRBJ2-7; no firm D call. The clonotype originates from a human patient who received an intestinal transplant, so some T cells may come from the graft donor. In DNA form, the CDR3 reads TGTGCCAGCAGTTCCCCTATAGGCTCCTACGAGCAGTACTTC. Residues: CASSSPIGSYEQYF.